This passage covers 19 T cell receptor beta chains from one sample sequenced in a study of OX40 agonist ivuxolimab in advanced cancers. Data came from immunoSEQ multiplex PCR; TCRdb stores just in-frame clones and leaves some out. This sample yields fewer than 80,000 clones, of which 75% to 80% are seen a single time; 1.6% belongs to the top ten. The material was CD4+ or CD8+ T cells sorted from blood, obtained in a trial of the OX40 agonist ivuxolimab. The receptors come from an adult with an advanced solid tumor such as melanoma, head and neck, liver or kidney cancer.

The V gene is TRBV6-6, the J gene TRBJ2-7; 7 bases agree with TRBD1. The CDR3 length is 15 residues. J lost 3 bases, V lost 5 bases, and 10 bases had no gene match. In germline, CDR1 is MNHNY, CDR2 SVGAGI (reference sequence). CDR3 protein: CASSTYGTALYEQYF. Here the CDR3 DNA reads TGTGCCAGCAGTACCTACGGGACAGCCCTCTACGAGCAGTACTTC.

The chain has TRBV5-1 and TRBJ2-1; no definite D call. CDR3 length: 14 amino acids. The germline V and J ends were trimmed by 0 bases and 6 bases, with 10 bases remaining between them. Germline CDR1 and CDR2: SGHRS and YFSETQ. The CDR3 spells CASSLEWQINEQFF. The CDR3 region has the DNA TGCGCCAGCAGCTTGGAATGGCAGATCAATGAGCAGTTCTTC.

This chain connects TRBV5-1 to TRBJ2-7; D might be TRBD1 (5 bases). CDR1 is SGHRS, CDR2 YFSETQ, per germline. Trimming shortened V by 3 bases and J by 4 bases, and 8 bases separated the two germline ends. This CDR3 has 12 amino acids. The CDR3 spells CASSYDRYEQYF. The CDR3 DNA follows: TGCGCCAGCAGCTACGACAGATACGAGCAGTACTTC.

The rearrangement joins TRBV5-1 to TRBJ1-2; D is unresolved. The CDR3 sequence is 13 residues long. Germline V lookup: CDR1 SGHRS, CDR2 YFSETQ. Trimming took 0 bases from V and 4 from J, leaving 7 bases between them. CDR3 sequence (DNA): TGCGCCAGCAGCTTGGCCACGACCTATGGCTACACCTTC. Its protein is CASSLATTYGYTF.

The chain uses TRBV19 and TRBJ2-5; 13 bases line up with TRBD2. This CDR3 region has 17 residues. Germline values: CDR1 LNHDA, CDR2 SQIVND (reference sequence). J gave up 4 bases and V 1 base, and 6 bases lay outside the gene matches. DNA for the CDR3: TGTGCCAGTAGTATAGGCAGACTAGCGGGGGGCCGAGAGACCCAGTACTTC. It translates to CASSIGRLAGGRETQYF.

V is TRBV2 and J is TRBJ2-4; possible D gene TRBD2, 5 bases. This CDR3 contains 13 residues. V gave up 1 base and J gave up 8 bases, with 9 bases separating them. CDR1 is SNHLY and CDR2 is FYNNEI in the germline V gene. DNA for the CDR3: TGTGCCAGCAGTGAAGGTGAGGGATACATTCAGTACTTC. It yields the protein CASSEGEGYIQYF.

The J gene is TRBJ2-5, the V gene TRBV29-1, with 7 bases identical to TRBD1. CDR3 size: 13 residues. Germline CDR1 reads SQVTM; CDR2 reads ANQGSEA. V was pared by 2 bases and J by 1 base, with 1 base of the junction left unmatched. CDR3 loop: CSVESGGQETQYF. CDR3 coding DNA: TGCAGCGTTGAATCAGGGGGCCAAGAGACCCAGTACTTC.

The chain uses TRBV5-1 and TRBJ1-1; D gene ambiguous. Deletions cut 5 bases from V and 4 bases from J, with 18 bases between. Germline V gene sequence: CDR1 SGHRS, CDR2 YFSETQ. This CDR3 is 15 amino acids long. CDR3 DNA sequence: TGCGCCAGCAGGGGTGGCGCGTTCGGTGGCACTGAAGCTTTCTTT. It codes for CASRGGAFGGTEAFF.

The chain combines TRBV5-5 with TRBJ1-5; TRBD1 is a possible D gene (6 bases). Germline V CDR1 and CDR2: SGHKS, YYEKEE (reference sequence). This CDR3 is 16 amino acids long. Trimming took off 1 base at V and 4 bases at J, with 15 bases between the two ends. The CDR3 DNA reads TGTGCCAGCAGCTTGTTTAGTGGACAGACTAATCAGCCCCAGCATTTT. Translating it yields CASSLFSGQTNQPQHF.

The V gene is TRBV9, the J gene TRBJ2-6; weak D call: TRBD2 (6 bases). Germline CDR1 SGDLS, CDR2 YYNGEE. V lost 0 bases to trimming and J lost 0 bases, with 13 bases between them. This CDR3 is 18 amino acids long. The CDR3 sequence: CASSVAGTPYSGANVLTF. DNA of the CDR3: TGTGCCAGCAGCGTAGCAGGGACTCCCTACTCTGGGGCCAACGTCCTGACTTTC.

V and J are TRBV19 and TRBJ2-1, with TRBD1 matching over 8 bases. In germline, CDR1 is LNHDA, CDR2 SQIVND (reference sequence). This CDR3 has 14 residues. V gave up 10 bases and J gave up 1 base; unmatched junction bases: 6. DNA for the CDR3: TGTGCCACCCGTCACAGGGGGTCCTACAATGAGCAGTTCTTC. Translation: CATRHRGSYNEQFF.

V gene TRBV4-2 combines with J gene TRBJ1-3; 10 bases map to TRBD1. Germline CDR1 LGHNA, CDR2 YNFKEQ. V dropped 6 bases and J dropped 2; count of bases not matched to a gene: 4. There are 15 residues in the CDR3. The CDR3 reads CASRPGQGTGNTIYF. CDR3 DNA sequence: TGTGCCAGCAGGCCGGGACAGGGGACTGGAAACACCATATATTTT.

This clone was seen just once. The rearrangement joins TRBV15 to TRBJ1-4, with D perhaps matching TRBD1 (5 bases). V was pared by 5 bases and J by 6 bases, with 16 bases between. Germline V gene data show CDR1 as LNHNV and CDR2 as YYDKDF (reference sequence). The CDR3 totals 15 residues. The CDR3 region is CATSGWGRDDEKLFF. In DNA form, the CDR3 reads TGTGCCACCAGCGGCTGGGGGAGGGATGATGAAAAACTGTTTTTT.

The chain employs TRBV4-1 and TRBJ1-3, with a possible D match to TRBD1 (5 bases). The length of the CDR3 is 14 residues. V was clipped by 2 bases and J by 3 bases, with 8 bases between them. Germline V gene data show CDR1 as MGHRA and CDR2 as YSYEKL. DNA for the CDR3: TGCGCCAGCAGCCAACAGGGTGGTGGAAACACCATATATTTT. It encodes CASSQQGGGNTIYF.

This clone turned up a few times. The CDR3 sequence: CASSRTRLDSQETQYF. The CDR3 nucleotides read TGCGCCAGCAGCCGAACCCGACTGGATAGTCAAGAGACCCAGTACTTC. This rearrangement joins TRBV4-1 to TRBJ2-5; D call uncertain. The CDR3 contains 16 residues. Germline V gene data show CDR1 as MGHRA and CDR2 as YSYEKL. V was cut by 4 bases and J by 2 bases, with 17 bases left in between.

The chain is built from TRBV29-1 and TRBJ1-1, with D perhaps TRBD1 (5 bases). This CDR3 has 13 residues. V lost 4 bases and J lost 0, with 9 bases in between. CDR1 SQVTM and CDR2 ANQGSEA come from the germline V gene. This CDR3 is CSVGRGMNTEAFF. Written as DNA, the CDR3 is TGCAGCGTTGGAAGGGGAATGAACACTGAAGCTTTCTTT.

V gene TRBV14 combines with J gene TRBJ2-4; D not resolved. CDR1 and CDR2 (germline): SGHDN, FVKESK. The CDR3 has 15 amino acids. The V end was cut by 4 bases, the J end by 0 bases, with 10 bases between. CDR3 bases: TGTGCCAGCAGCCCAGTGGACCCAGCCAAAAACATTCAGTACTTC. This gives the protein CASSPVDPAKNIQYF.

The V gene is TRBV18, the J gene TRBJ2-5; TRBD1 is a possible D gene (6 bases). The ends were cut back, 4 bases at V and 4 bases at J, with 13 bases in the middle. This CDR3 contains 14 residues. CDR1 is KGHSH, CDR2 LQKENI, per germline. This CDR3 reads CASSLRTVRETQYF. CDR3 coding DNA: TGTGCCAGCTCACTACGGACAGTTCGAGAGACCCAGTACTTC.

The chain combines TRBV19 with TRBJ2-6, with unresolved D. Trimming pared 4 bases from V and 4 bases from J, leaving 8 bases between. The CDR3 has 14 residues. Germline loops: CDR1 LNHDA, CDR2 SQIVND (reference sequence). For the CDR3, the DNA is TGTGCCAGTAGTAAACAGTACGGGGCCAACGTCCTGACTTTC. Its protein product is CASSKQYGANVLTF.